This TCR beta chain was sequenced in a study of identical twins' blood T cells. A note on this clonotype: Its target is not known. A junction end diverges from the germline sequence, so it may reflect a read error.

MiXCR, applied by TCRdb to the 5' RACE reads, yields one record per CDR3 protein. The data contain 350,000 to 400,000 distinct CDR3 sequences, 25% to 35% of them singletons. Study-level findings and limits: Out-of-frame TCRbeta clonotypes reportedly had markedly more similar V usage in twins than unrelated donors. Twins shared more top CDR3 clonotypes than unrelated donors did. Environmental influences on twin similarity could not be excluded.

Germline lookup yields CDR1 MNHEY and CDR2 SVGAGI. The CDR3 runs to 14 residues. V usage is TRBV6-5 and J usage is TRBJ2-7, with D perhaps matching TRBD1 (7 bases). The sequence derives from a woman aged 18 to 55 in good health. Sequencing was carried out using PBMCs. The CDR3: CASSYSRQGGEHYF. The DNA of the CDR3 is TGTGCCAGCAGTTACTCCCGTCAGGGGGGCGAGCATTACTTC.